The 2 T cell receptor beta chains reported below all come from one sample, sequenced in a study of shared clonotypes between healthy human individuals. The data were produced by immunoSEQ multiplex PCR, yet TCRdb's version contains in-frame clones alone and is incomplete. The data hold about 870,000 clones, with over 90% observed a single time. Naive CD8 isolation took CD45RO-negative cells positively selected for CCR7 and excluded terminally differentiated effector memory CD45RA+ cells. The specimen was naive CD8+ T cells sorted from blood. Receptors originate from a man aged 25-40 years in good health.

This sequence joins TRBV7-6 and TRBJ1-1, with 10 bases lining up with TRBD1. Germline V gives CDR1 SGHVS, CDR2 FNYEAQ. Losses at the gene ends were 3 bases for V and 0 bases for J; bases not matched to a gene: 4. The CDR3 is made up of 16 amino acids. The DNA for the CDR3 is TGTGCCAGCAGCTTTCAAGGGACAGGGGTGAACACTGAAGCTTTCTTT. This encodes CASSFQGTGVNTEAFF.

V gene TRBV15 combines with J gene TRBJ2-7; 7 nucleotides align to TRBD2. V lost 1 base to trimming and J lost 2 bases; unmatched junction nucleotides: 5. Germline CDR1 reads LNHNV; CDR2 reads YYDKDF (reference sequence). The CDR3 runs 15 residues. The CDR3 DNA reads as TGTGCCACCAGCAGAGTAGGGAGCGGGACCTACGAGCAGTACTTC. Protein: CATSRVGSGTYEQYF.